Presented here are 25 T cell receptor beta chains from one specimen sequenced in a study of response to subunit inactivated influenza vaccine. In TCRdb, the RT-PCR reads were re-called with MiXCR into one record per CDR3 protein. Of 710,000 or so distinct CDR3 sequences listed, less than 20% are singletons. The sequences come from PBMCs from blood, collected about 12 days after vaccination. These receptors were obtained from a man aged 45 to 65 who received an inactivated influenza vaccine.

This chain's CDR3 is CASSLTGAGYEQYF. In DNA, the CDR3 is TGTGCCAGCAGCCTGACGGGGGCAGGATACGAGCAGTACTTC. The chain couples TRBV14 to TRBJ2-7, with D possibly called TRBD1 or TRBD2 (6 bases each). Germline V CDR1 and CDR2: SGHDN, FVKESK. Trimming removed 4 bases at V and 4 bases at J, with 14 bases between. This CDR3 has 14 amino acids.

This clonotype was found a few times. In nucleotides, the CDR3 is TGTGCCAGCAGCTTAGGTGTCCAAATTCGAGAGACCCAGTACTTC. It yields the protein CASSLGVQIRETQYF. The chain uses TRBV7-2 and TRBJ2-5; D remains unclear. There are 15 residues in the CDR3. Germline V CDR1 and CDR2: SGHTA, FQGNSA. Trimming took off 1 base at V and 4 bases at J, with 13 bases between the two ends.

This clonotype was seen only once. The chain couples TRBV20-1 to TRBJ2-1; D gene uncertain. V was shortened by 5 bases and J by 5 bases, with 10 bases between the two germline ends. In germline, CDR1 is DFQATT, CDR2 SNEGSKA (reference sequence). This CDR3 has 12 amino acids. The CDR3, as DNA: TGCAGTGCTTTTGACCAAAACAATGAGCAGTTCTTC. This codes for CSAFDQNNEQFF.

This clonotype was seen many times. This chain's CDR3 is CASSLWGQETQYF. CDR3 bases: TGTGCCAGCAGTTTATGGGGCCAAGAGACCCAGTACTTC. The chain has TRBV12-3 or TRBV12-4 and TRBJ2-5; D remains unclear. This CDR3 contains 13 residues. The germline V and J ends were trimmed by 2 bases and 1 base, with 5 bases remaining between them.

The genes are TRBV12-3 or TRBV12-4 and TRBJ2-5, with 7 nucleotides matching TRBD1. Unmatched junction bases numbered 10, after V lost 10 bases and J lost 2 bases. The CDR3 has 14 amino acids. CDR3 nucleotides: TGTGCCACCAGACTCTCGGGACAGCAAGAGACCCAGTACTTC. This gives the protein CATRLSGQQETQYF.

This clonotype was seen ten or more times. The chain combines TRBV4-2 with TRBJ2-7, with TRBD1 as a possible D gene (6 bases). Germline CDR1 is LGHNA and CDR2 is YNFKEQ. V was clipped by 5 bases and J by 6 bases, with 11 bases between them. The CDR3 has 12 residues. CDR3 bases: TGTGCCAGCAGCAAACAGGGAAGCGAGCAGTACTTC. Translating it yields CASSKQGSEQYF.

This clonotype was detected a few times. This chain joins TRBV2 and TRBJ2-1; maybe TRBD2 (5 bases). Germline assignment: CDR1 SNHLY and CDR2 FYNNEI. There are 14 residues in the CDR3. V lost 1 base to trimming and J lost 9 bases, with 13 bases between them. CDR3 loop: CASSEERQVGEQFF. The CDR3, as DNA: TGTGCCAGCAGTGAAGAGCGGCAGGTCGGTGAGCAGTTCTTC.

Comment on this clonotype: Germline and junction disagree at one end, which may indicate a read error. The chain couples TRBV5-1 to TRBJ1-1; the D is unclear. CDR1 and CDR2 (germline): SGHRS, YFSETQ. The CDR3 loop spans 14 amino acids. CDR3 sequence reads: CASSLLNLNTEAYF. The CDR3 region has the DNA TGCGCCAGCAGCTTACTTAATTTGAACACTGAAGCTTACTTT.

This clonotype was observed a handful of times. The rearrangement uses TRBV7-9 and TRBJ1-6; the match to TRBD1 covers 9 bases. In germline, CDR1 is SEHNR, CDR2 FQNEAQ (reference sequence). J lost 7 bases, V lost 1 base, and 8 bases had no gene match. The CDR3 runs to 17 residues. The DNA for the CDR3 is TGTGCCAGCAGCTTAGTTGACAGGGGGTCGAGGAATTCACCCCTCCACTTT. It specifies CASSLVDRGSRNSPLHF.

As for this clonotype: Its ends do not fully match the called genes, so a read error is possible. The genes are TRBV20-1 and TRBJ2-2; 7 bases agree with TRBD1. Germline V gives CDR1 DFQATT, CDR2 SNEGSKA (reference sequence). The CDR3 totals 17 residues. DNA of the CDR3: TGCTGTGCTGGCCAGATAGGGGGCAGGGGGAACACCGGGGAGCTGTTTTTT. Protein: CCAGQIGGRGNTGELFF.

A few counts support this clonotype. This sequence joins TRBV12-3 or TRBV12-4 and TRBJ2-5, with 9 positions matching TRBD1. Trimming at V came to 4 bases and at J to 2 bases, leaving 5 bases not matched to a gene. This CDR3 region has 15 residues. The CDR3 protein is CASSSTGTGQETQYF. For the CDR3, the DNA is TGTGCCAGCAGTTCGACCGGGACAGGGCAAGAGACCCAGTACTTC.

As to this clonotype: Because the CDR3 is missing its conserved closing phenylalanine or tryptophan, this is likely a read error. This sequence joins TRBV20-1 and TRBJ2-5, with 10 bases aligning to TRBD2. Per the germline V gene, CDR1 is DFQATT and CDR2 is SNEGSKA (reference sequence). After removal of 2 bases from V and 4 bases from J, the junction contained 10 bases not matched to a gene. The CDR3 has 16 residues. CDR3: CSARYPAGGPGETQYL. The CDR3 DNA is TGCAGTGCTAGATATCCAGCGGGAGGGCCTGGAGAGACCCAGTACTTG.

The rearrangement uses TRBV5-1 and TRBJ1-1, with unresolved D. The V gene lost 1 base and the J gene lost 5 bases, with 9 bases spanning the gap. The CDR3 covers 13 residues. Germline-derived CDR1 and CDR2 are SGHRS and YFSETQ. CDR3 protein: CASSLWVGTEAFF. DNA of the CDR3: TGCGCCAGCAGCTTGTGGGTAGGGACTGAAGCTTTCTTT.

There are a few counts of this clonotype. The CDR3 reads CASSEMGATNEKLFF. CDR3 DNA: TGTGCCAGCAGTGAAATGGGGGCAACTAATGAAAAACTGTTTTTT. The V call is TRBV2, the J call TRBJ1-4, with D possibly being TRBD1 (5 bases). Germline values: CDR1 SNHLY, CDR2 FYNNEI. There are 15 residues in the CDR3. Trimming took off 2 bases at V and 0 bases at J, with 7 bases between the two ends.

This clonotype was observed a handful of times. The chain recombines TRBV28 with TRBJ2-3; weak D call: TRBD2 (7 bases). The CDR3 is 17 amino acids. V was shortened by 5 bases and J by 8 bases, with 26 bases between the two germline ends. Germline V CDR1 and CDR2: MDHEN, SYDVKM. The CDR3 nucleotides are TGTGCCAGCAGTAAACGTAGACTAGCAGGGGCTCGTGGTACGCAGTATTTT. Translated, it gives CASSKRRLAGARGTQYF.

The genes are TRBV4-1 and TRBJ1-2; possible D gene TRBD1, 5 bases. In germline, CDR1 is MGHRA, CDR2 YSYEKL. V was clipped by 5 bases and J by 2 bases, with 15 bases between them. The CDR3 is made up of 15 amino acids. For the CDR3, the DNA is TGCGCCAGCAGCAATACCAGGGAAGAAAACTATGGCTACACCTTC. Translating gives CASSNTREENYGYTF.

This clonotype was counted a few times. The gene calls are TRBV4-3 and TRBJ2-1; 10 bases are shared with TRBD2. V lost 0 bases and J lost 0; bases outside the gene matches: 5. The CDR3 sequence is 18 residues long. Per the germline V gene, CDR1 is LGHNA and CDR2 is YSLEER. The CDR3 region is CASSQDKVAGGSYNEQFF. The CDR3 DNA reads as TGCGCCAGCAGCCAAGATAAAGTAGCGGGGGGCTCCTACAATGAGCAGTTCTTC.

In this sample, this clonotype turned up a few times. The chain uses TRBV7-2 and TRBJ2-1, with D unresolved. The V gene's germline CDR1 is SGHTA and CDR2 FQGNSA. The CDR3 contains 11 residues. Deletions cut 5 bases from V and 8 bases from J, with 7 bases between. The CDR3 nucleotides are TGTGCCAGCAGCAATATTCATGAGCAGTTCTTC. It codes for CASSNIHEQFF.

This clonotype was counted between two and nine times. This CDR3 reads CASSQDSRVGGYTF. CDR3 bases: TGTGCCAGCAGCCAAGATTCAAGGGTGGGCGGCTACACCTTC. The genes are TRBV3-1 and TRBJ1-2; D unclear. With 0 bases removed from V and 8 bases from J, the gap between germline ends came to 13 bases. The germline V gene encodes CDR1 LGHDT and CDR2 YNNKEL (reference sequence). This CDR3 contains 14 residues.

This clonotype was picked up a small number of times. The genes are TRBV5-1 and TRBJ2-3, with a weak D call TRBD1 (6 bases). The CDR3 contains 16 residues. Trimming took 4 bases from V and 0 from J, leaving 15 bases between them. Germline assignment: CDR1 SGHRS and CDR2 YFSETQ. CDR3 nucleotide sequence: TGCGCCAGCAGCGATCTTGGGGGCTGGAGCACAGATACGCAGTATTTT. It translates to CASSDLGGWSTDTQYF.

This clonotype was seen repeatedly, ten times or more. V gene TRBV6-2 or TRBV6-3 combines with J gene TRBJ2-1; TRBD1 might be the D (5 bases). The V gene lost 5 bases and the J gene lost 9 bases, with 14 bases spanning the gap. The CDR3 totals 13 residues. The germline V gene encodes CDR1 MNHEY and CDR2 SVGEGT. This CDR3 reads CASSTSGQGEQFF. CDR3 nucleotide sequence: TGTGCCAGCAGTACATCCGGGCAGGGTGAGCAGTTCTTC.

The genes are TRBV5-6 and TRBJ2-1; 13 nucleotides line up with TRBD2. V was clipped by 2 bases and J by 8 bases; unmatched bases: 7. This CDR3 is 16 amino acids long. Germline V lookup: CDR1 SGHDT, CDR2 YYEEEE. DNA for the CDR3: TGTGCCAGCAGCTTACTTGGGACTAGCGGGATCTATGAGCAGTTCTTC. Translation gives CASSLLGTSGIYEQFF.

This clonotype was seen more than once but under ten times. The CDR3 protein is CSARDGTGDAGELFF. The DNA for the CDR3 is TGCAGTGCTAGAGACGGGACAGGGGATGCCGGGGAGCTGTTTTTT. The genes are TRBV20-1 and TRBJ2-2; 10 bases are shared with TRBD1. V lost 0 bases, J lost 6 bases, and 4 bases stayed unmatched. The CDR3 length is 15 residues. Germline assignment: CDR1 DFQATT and CDR2 SNEGSKA (reference sequence).

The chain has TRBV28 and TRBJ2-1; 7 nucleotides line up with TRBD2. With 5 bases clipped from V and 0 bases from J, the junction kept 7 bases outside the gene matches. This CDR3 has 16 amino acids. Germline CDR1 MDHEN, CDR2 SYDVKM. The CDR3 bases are TGTGCCAGCAGTCTCACCCGGGGGGACTCCTACAATGAGCAGTTCTTC. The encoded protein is CASSLTRGDSYNEQFF.

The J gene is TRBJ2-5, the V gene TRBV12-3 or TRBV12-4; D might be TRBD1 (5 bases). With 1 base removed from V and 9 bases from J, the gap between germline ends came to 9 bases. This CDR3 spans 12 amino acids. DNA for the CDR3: TGTGCCAGCAGTTTAGTGGGGCAGGCCCAGTACTTC. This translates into CASSLVGQAQYF.